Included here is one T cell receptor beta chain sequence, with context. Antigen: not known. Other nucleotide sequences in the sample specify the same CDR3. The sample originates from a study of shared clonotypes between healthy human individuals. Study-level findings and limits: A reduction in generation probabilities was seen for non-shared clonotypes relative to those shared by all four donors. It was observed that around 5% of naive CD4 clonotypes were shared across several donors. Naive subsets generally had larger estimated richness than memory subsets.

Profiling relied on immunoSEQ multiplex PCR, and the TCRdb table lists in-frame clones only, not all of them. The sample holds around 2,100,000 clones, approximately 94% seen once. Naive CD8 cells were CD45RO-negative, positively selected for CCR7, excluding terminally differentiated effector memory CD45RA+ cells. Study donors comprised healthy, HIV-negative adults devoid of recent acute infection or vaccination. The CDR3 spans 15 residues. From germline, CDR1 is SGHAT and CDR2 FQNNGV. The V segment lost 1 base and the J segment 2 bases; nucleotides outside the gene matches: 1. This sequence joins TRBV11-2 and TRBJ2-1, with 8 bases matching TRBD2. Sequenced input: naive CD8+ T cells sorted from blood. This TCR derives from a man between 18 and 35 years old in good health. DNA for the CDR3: TGTGCCAGCAGCTTAGCGGGGGGGGCCTACAATGAGCAGTTCTTC. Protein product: CASSLAGGAYNEQFF.